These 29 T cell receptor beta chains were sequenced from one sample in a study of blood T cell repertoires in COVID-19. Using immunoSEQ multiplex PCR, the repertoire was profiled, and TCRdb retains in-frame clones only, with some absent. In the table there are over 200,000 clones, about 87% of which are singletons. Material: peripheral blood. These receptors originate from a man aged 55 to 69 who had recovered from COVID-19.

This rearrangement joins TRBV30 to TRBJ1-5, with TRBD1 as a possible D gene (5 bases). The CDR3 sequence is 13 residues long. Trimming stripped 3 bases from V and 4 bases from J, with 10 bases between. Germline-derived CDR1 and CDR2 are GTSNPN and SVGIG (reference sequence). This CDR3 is CAWRHGGNQPQHF. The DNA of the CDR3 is TGTGCCTGGAGGCATGGGGGGAATCAGCCCCAGCATTTT.

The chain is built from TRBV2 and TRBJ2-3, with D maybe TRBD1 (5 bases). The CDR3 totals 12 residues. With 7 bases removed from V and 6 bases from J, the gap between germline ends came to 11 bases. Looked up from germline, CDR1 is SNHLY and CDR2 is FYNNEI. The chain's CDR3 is CASKESGDTQYF. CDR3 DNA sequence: TGTGCCAGCAAAGAGTCAGGGGATACGCAGTATTTT. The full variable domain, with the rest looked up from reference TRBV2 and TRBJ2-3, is EPEVTQTPSHQVTQMGQEVILRCVPISNHLYFYWYRQILGQKVEFLVSFYNNEISEKSEIFDDQFSVERPDGSNFTLKIRSTKLEDSAMYFCASKESGDTQYFGPGTRLTVL.

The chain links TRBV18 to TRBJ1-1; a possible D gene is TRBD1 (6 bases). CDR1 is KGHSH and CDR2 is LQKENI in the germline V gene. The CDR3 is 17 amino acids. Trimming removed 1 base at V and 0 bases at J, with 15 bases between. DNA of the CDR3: TGTGCCAGCTCACCACGTTCAGGGGCGGACATGAACACTGAAGCTTTCTTT. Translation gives CASSPRSGADMNTEAFF.

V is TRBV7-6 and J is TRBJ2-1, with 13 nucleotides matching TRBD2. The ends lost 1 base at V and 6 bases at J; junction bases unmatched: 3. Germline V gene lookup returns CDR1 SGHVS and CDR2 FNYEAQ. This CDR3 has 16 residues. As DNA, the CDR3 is TGTGCCAGCAGCTTAGTACTAGCGGGAGGGGGCAATGAGCAGTTCTTC. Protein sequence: CASSLVLAGGGNEQFF. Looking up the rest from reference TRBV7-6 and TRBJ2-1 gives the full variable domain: GAGVSQSPRYKVTKRGQDVALRCDPISGHVSLYWYRQALGQGPEFLTYFNYEAQQDKSGLPNDRFSAERPEGSISTLTIQRTEQRDSAMYRCASSLVLAGGGNEQFFGPGTRLTVL.

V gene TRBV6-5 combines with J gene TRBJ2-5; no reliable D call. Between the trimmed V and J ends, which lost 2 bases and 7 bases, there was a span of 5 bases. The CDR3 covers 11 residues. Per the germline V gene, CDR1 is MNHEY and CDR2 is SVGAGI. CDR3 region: CASSYTGTQYF. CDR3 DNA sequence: TGTGCCAGCAGTTACACTGGGACCCAGTACTTC.

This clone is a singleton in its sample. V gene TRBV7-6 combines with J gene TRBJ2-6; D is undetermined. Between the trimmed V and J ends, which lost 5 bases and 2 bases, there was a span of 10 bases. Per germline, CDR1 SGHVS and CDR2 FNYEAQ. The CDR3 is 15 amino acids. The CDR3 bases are TGTGCCAGCAGCCCTATAGTGACTGGGGCCAACGTCCTGACTTTC. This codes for CASSPIVTGANVLTF.

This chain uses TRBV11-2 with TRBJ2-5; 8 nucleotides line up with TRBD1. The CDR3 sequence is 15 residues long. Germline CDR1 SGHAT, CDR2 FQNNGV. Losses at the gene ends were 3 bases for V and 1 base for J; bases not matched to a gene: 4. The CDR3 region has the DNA TGTGCCAGCAGCTTGCCGGGACAGGCCCAAGAGACCCAGTACTTC. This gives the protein CASSLPGQAQETQYF.

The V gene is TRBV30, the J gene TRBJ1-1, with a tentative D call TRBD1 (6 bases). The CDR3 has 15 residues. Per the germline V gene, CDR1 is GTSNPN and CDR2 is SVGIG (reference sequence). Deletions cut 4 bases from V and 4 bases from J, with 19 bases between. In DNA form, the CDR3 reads TGTGCCTGGACCAAGAACAGGGTTTTGGGCACTGAAGCTTTCTTT. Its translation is CAWTKNRVLGTEAFF.

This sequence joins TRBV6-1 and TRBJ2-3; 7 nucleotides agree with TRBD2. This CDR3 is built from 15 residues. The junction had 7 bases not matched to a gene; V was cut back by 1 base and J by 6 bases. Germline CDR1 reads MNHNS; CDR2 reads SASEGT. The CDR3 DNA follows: TGTGCCAGCAGTGAAGTGGGGGGGAAAGGGGATACGCAGTATTTT. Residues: CASSEVGGKGDTQYF.

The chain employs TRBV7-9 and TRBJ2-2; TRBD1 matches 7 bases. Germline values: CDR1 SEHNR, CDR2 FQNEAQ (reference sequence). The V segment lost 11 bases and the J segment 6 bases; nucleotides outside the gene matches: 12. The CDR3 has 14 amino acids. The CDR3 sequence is CAGKDRRYAGELFF. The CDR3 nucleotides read TGTGCCGGGAAGGACAGGCGTTACGCCGGGGAGCTGTTTTTT.

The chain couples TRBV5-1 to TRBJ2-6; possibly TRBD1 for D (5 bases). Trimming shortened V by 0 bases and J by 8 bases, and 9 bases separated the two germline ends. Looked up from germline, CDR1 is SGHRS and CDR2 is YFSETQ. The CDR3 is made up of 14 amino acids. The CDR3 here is CASSLGQPSNVLTF. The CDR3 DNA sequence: TGCGCCAGCAGCTTGGGACAGCCATCCAACGTCCTGACTTTC.

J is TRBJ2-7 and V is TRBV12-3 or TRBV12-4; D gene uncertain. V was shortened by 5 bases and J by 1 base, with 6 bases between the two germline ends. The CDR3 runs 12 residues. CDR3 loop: CASSLFSYEQYF. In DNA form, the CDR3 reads TGTGCCAGCAGTCTCTTTTCCTACGAGCAGTACTTC.

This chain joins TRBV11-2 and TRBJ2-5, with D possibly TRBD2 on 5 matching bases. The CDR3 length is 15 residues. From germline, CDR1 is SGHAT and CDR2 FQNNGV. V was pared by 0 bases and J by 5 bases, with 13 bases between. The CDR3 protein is CASSLDSGSGETQYF. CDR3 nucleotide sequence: TGTGCCAGCAGCTTAGATTCGGGATCCGGCGAGACCCAGTACTTC.

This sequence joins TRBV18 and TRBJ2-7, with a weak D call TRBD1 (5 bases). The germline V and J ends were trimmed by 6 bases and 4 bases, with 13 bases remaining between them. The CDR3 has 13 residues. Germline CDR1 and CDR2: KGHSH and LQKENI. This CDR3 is CASSPDTAYEQYF. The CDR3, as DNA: TGTGCCAGCTCGCCGGACACAGCATACGAGCAGTACTTC.

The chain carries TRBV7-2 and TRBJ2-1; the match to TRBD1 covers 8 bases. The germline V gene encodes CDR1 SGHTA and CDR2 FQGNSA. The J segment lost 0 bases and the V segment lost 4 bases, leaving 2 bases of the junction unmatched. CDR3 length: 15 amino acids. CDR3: CASSWTGSSYNEQFF. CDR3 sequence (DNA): TGTGCCAGCAGCTGGACAGGGAGCTCCTACAATGAGCAGTTCTTC.

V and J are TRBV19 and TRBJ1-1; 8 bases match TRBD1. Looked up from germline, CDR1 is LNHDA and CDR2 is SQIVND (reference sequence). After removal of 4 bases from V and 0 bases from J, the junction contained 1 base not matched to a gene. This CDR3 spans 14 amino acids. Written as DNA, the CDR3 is TGTGCCAGTAGTAAGACAGGGGTGAACACTGAAGCTTTCTTT. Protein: CASSKTGVNTEAFF.

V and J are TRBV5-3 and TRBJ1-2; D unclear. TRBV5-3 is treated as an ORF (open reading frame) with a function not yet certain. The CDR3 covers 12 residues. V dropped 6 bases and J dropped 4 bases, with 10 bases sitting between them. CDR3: CARIGGGYGYTF. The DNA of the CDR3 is TGTGCCAGAATAGGAGGTGGCTATGGCTACACCTTC.

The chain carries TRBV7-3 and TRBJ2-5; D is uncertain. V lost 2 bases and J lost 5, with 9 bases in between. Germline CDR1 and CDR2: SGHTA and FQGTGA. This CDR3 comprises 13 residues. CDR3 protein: CASSLYPQETQYF. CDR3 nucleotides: TGTGCCAGCAGCTTATATCCTCAGGAGACCCAGTACTTC.

The CDR3 DNA follows: TGTGCCAGCAGCTTGGGAGGAACTGATAATGAAAAACTGTTTTTT. Its protein product is CASSLGGTDNEKLFF. This chain joins TRBV5-4 and TRBJ1-4; D remains unclear. The CDR3 consists of 15 residues. V lost 0 bases, J lost 4 bases, and 10 bases lay in between. Germline V lookup: CDR1 SGHNT, CDR2 YYREEE (reference sequence).

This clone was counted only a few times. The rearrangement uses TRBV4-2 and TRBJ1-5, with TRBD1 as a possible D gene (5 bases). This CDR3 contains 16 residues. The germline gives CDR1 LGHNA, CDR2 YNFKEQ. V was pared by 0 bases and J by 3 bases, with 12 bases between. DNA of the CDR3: TGTGCCAGCAGCCAAGAACAAGGGGTATACAATCAGCCCCAGCATTTT. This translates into CASSQEQGVYNQPQHF.

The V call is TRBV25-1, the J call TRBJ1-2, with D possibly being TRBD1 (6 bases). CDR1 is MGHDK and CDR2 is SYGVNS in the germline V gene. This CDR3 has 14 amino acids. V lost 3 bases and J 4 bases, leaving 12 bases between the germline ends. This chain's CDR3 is CASSDSRQAYGYTF. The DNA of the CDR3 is TGTGCCAGCAGTGATTCACGACAGGCCTATGGCTACACCTTC.

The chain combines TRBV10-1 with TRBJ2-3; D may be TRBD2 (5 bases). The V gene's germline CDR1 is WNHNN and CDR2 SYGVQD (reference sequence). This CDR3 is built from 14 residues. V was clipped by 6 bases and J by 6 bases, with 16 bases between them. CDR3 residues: CASSPSLSGDTQYF. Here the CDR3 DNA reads TGCGCCAGCAGCCCCTCTCTAAGCGGCGATACGCAGTATTTT.

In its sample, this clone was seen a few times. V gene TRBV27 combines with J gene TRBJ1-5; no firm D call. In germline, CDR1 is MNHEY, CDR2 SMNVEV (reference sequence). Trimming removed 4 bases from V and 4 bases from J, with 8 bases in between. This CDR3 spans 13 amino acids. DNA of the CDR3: TGTGCCAGCAGTTACACAGTAAATCAGCCCCAGCATTTT. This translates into CASSYTVNQPQHF.

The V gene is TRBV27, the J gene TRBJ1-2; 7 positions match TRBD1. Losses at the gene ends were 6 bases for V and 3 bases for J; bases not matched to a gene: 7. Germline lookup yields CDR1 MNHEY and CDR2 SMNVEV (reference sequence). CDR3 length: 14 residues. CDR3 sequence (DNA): TGTGCCAGCAGCCTGAAGGGGGCTGACTATGGCTACACCTTC. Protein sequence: CASSLKGADYGYTF.

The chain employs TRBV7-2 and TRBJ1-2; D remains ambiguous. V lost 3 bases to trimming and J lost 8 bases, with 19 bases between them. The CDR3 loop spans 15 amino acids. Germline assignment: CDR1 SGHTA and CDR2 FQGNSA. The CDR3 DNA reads TGTGCCAGCAGCTTCCCCGGGAAGGGAGGTAACGGCTACACCTTC. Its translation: CASSFPGKGGNGYTF.

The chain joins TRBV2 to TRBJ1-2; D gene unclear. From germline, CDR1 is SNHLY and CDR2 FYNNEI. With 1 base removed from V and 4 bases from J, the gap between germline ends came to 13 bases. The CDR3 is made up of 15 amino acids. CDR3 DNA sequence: TGTGCCAGCAGTGAAGTGGGGTCGAGGGCCTATGGCTACACCTTC. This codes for CASSEVGSRAYGYTF. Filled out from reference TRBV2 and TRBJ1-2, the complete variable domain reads EPEVTQTPSHQVTQMGQEVILRCVPISNHLYFYWYRQILGQKVEFLVSFYNNEISEKSEIFDDQFSVERPDGSNFTLKIRSTKLEDSAMYFCASSEVGSRAYGYTFGSGTRLTVV.

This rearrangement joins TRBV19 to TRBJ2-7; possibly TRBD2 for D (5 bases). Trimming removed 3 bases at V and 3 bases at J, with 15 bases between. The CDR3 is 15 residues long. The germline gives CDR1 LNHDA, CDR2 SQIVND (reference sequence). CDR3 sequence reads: CASSMGVASGYEQYF. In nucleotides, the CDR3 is TGTGCCAGTAGTATGGGAGTCGCCTCGGGCTACGAGCAGTACTTC.

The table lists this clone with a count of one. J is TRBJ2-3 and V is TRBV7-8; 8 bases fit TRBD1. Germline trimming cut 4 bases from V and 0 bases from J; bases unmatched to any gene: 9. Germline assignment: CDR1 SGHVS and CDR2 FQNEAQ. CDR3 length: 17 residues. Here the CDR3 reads CASSSRTGIDSTDTQYF. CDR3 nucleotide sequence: TGTGCCAGCAGCTCACGGACAGGGATTGATAGCACAGATACGCAGTATTTT.

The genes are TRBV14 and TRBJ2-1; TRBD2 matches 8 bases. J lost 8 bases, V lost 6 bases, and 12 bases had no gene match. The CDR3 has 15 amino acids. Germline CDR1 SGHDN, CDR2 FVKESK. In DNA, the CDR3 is TGTGCCAGCAGGGCGGAACGGGGGGGCGACTATGAGCAGTTCTTC. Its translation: CASRAERGGDYEQFF.